A single sample gave rise to the 20 T cell receptor beta chains below, sequenced in a study of blood T cells in healthy people across ages. A J-beta primer mix and a sample-barcoded 5' primer were used in a second PCR of about 7 to 12 cycles. Via MiXCR, TCRdb re-called the 5' RACE reads, giving one row per CDR3 protein. The sample lists some 1.4 million distinct CDR3 sequences; around two fifths were seen once. The sequenced sample was blood. These receptors were collected from a woman younger than 30 in good health.

To note about this clonotype: A junction end diverges from the germline sequence, so it may reflect a read error. The V gene is TRBV7-9, the J gene TRBJ1-2, with no clear D. CDR3 size: 13 residues. Germline V gives CDR1 SEHNR, CDR2 FQNEAQ (reference sequence). Here the CDR3 DNA reads TGTGCCTGCAGCCTAAACCCTCATCCGGGCTACACCTTC. This translates into CACSLNPHPGYTF. The whole variable domain, filled in from reference TRBV7-9 and TRBJ1-2, reads DTGVSQNPRHKITKRGQNVTFRCDPISEHNRLYWYRQTLGQGPEFLTYFQNEAQLEKSRLLSDRFSAERPKGSFSTLEIQRTEQGDSAMYLCACSLNPHPGYTFGSGTRLTVV.

There are many counts of this clonotype. The chain links TRBV7-2 to TRBJ2-7; maybe TRBD2 (6 bases). Germline lookup yields CDR1 SGHTA and CDR2 FQGNSA. CDR3 length: 16 amino acids. Trimming removed 3 bases from V and 0 bases from J, with 15 bases in between. The CDR3: CASSLVPLTSSYEQYF. The CDR3 DNA is TGTGCCAGCAGCTTGGTGCCGCTGACTAGCTCCTACGAGCAGTACTTC.

The J gene is TRBJ2-5, the V gene TRBV19; no reliable D call. The germline V and J ends were trimmed by 7 bases and 3 bases, with 6 bases remaining between them. This CDR3 is 11 amino acids long. CDR1 and CDR2 (germline): LNHDA, SQIVND (reference sequence). For the CDR3, the DNA is TGTGCCAGTAAGTCGGAAGAGACCCAGTACTTC. This encodes CASKSEETQYF.

The V and J genes are TRBV12-3 or TRBV12-4 and TRBJ2-1; 8 bases align to TRBD2. This CDR3 has 14 amino acids. Unmatched junction bases numbered 7, after V lost 3 bases and J lost 9 bases. The CDR3 reads CASSFASAGGEQFF. Written as DNA, the CDR3 is TGTGCCAGCAGTTTTGCCTCGGCGGGGGGTGAGCAGTTCTTC.

This clonotype was observed at least ten times. The rearrangement uses TRBV7-2 and TRBJ2-7; 12 positions match TRBD2. Trimming cost V 4 bases and J 0 bases; bases outside gene matches: 10. This CDR3 has 18 amino acids. CDR1 and CDR2 from the germline V gene are SGHTA and FQGNSA. The CDR3 here is CASSYGLAGSLSSYEQYF. The CDR3 nucleotides are TGTGCCAGCAGCTACGGACTAGCGGGATCTCTTAGCTCCTACGAGCAGTACTTC.

The CDR3 is CASISSGGDEQFF. The CDR3, as DNA: TGTGCCAGCATAAGCAGCGGCGGAGATGAGCAGTTCTTC. The chain carries TRBV28 and TRBJ2-1, with D maybe TRBD2 (5 bases). This CDR3 comprises 13 residues. The germline gives CDR1 MDHEN, CDR2 SYDVKM. V was clipped by 7 bases and J by 8 bases, with 15 bases between them.

A few counts support this clonotype. The chain recombines TRBV9 with TRBJ2-1; 8 bases match TRBD2. V lost 0 bases and J lost 4; bases outside the gene matches: 6. This CDR3 region has 16 residues. The V gene's germline CDR1 is SGDLS and CDR2 YYNGEE. CDR3 sequence reads: CASSVDAGGEYNEQFF. DNA of the CDR3: TGTGCCAGCAGCGTAGATGCGGGGGGCGAGTACAATGAGCAGTTCTTC.

This clonotype came up a few times. The V gene is TRBV28, the J gene TRBJ2-1, with TRBD1 as a possible D gene (5 bases). The CDR3 is 12 amino acids. Germline V lookup: CDR1 MDHEN, CDR2 SYDVKM. V lost 6 bases and J 5 bases, leaving 8 bases between the germline ends. Here the CDR3 DNA reads TGTGCCAGCAGGACAGAAGACAATGAGCAGTTCTTC. This gives the protein CASRTEDNEQFF.

The sample holds a few counts of this clonotype. V is TRBV20-1 and J is TRBJ1-5, with D maybe TRBD1 (6 bases). CDR3 length: 16 residues. Germline-derived CDR1 and CDR2 are DFQATT and SNEGSKA (reference sequence). V lost 0 bases to trimming and J lost 1 base, with 13 bases between them. The chain's CDR3 is CSARDPAGASNQPQHF. The DNA of the CDR3 is TGCAGTGCTAGAGATCCGGCAGGGGCAAGCAATCAGCCCCAGCATTTT.

The chain recombines TRBV7-2 with TRBJ2-5; D is unresolved. The CDR3 has 15 residues. Trimming shortened V by 1 base and J by 7 bases, and 16 bases separated the two germline ends. The V gene's germline CDR1 is SGHTA and CDR2 FQGNSA. The CDR3 nucleotides are TGTGCCAGCAGCTTAGGCGGCTTCGGTTTGGGGACCCAGTACTTC. Amino acid sequence: CASSLGGFGLGTQYF.

CDR3 coding DNA: TGCGCCAGCAGCTTCACCGGGACGGACAATGAGCAGTTCTTC. This translates into CASSFTGTDNEQFF. The V and J genes are TRBV5-1 and TRBJ2-1, with D possibly called TRBD1 or TRBD2 (5 bases each). Trimming removed 2 bases from V and 5 bases from J, with 11 bases in between. Per the germline V gene, CDR1 is SGHRS and CDR2 is YFSETQ. The CDR3 is 14 residues long.

The genes are TRBV9 and TRBJ2-1; D assignment may be TRBD1 or TRBD2 (6 bases each). The germline V gene has CDR1 SGDLS and CDR2 YYNGEE. V dropped 5 bases and J dropped 9 bases, with 21 bases sitting between them. The CDR3 is 15 amino acids. The CDR3 sequence is CASSNWGALGGEQFF. CDR3 DNA sequence: TGTGCCAGCAGTAACTGGGGGGCGCTTGGGGGTGAGCAGTTCTTC.

This chain uses TRBV10-3 with TRBJ2-3; 7 nucleotides agree with TRBD2. CDR1 and CDR2 (germline): ENHRY, SYGVKD. J gave up 5 bases and V 2 bases, and 4 bases lay outside the gene matches. This CDR3 is built from 14 residues. CDR3 coding DNA: TGTGCCATCAGTGAGCGGGGGGTCGGAGATACGCAGTATTTT. Residues: CAISERGVGDTQYF.

This clonotype was seen only a few times. The rearrangement joins TRBV7-9 to TRBJ1-5, with 7 bases that match TRBD1. In germline, CDR1 is SEHNR, CDR2 FQNEAQ (reference sequence). V dropped 4 bases and J dropped 0; count of bases not matched to a gene: 6. This CDR3 contains 16 residues. In DNA, the CDR3 is TGTGCCAGCAGCTCGGAACAGGGGCATAGCAATCAGCCCCAGCATTTT. It specifies CASSSEQGHSNQPQHF.

This clonotype occurred once. This CDR3 reads CSARDLSTNYGYTF. The CDR3 nucleotides read TGCAGTGCTAGAGACCTAAGCACTAACTATGGCTACACCTTC. The chain recombines TRBV20-1 with TRBJ1-2; no firm D call. The V gene's germline CDR1 is DFQATT and CDR2 SNEGSKA (reference sequence). V dropped 0 bases and J dropped 0 bases, with 8 bases sitting between them. The CDR3 spans 14 residues.

J is TRBJ2-2 and V is TRBV24-1; 10 bases match TRBD2. Germline CDR1 KGHDR, CDR2 SFDVKD. The ends lost 4 bases at V and 0 bases at J; junction bases unmatched: 4. The CDR3 is 17 amino acids. This chain's CDR3 is CATSELTSGANTGELFF. CDR3 coding DNA: TGTGCCACCAGTGAACTTACTAGCGGGGCGAACACCGGGGAGCTGTTTTTT.

Concerning this clonotype itself: One junction end disagrees with the germline gene, perhaps due to a read error. The chain has TRBV5-1 and TRBJ2-1; TRBD1 might be the D (9 bases). CDR1 and CDR2 (germline): SGHRS, YFSETQ. The CDR3 has 14 amino acids. CDR3 coding DNA: TGTGCCAGCAGCGGGGGACAGGGCTACAATGAGCAGTTCTTC. Residues: CASSGGQGYNEQFF.

The rearrangement joins TRBV5-1 to TRBJ2-7; TRBD1 aligns across 9 bases. This CDR3 contains 15 residues. The trim removed 3 bases at V and 4 bases at J, leaving 8 bases unmatched. The germline V gene encodes CDR1 SGHRS and CDR2 YFSETQ. The CDR3 DNA sequence: TGCGCCAGCAGCTCAACCGGGACAGGGCAGTACGAGCAGTACTTC. Translation gives CASSSTGTGQYEQYF.

The chain recombines TRBV6-6 with TRBJ1-6; D call uncertain. Trimming removed 2 bases from V and 10 bases from J, with 12 bases in between. The CDR3 is made up of 14 amino acids. CDR1 is MNHNY and CDR2 is SVGAGI in the germline V gene (reference sequence). Written as DNA, the CDR3 is TGTGCCAGCAGTTACACGGCCTCTGACTCACCCCTCCACTTT. It codes for CASSYTASDSPLHF.

This clonotype occurred a few times. The rearrangement links TRBV12-3 or TRBV12-4 to TRBJ2-1, with unresolved D. The CDR3 has 13 residues. Trimming took 2 bases from V and 9 from J, leaving 11 bases between them. For the CDR3, the DNA is TGTGCCAGCAGTTTAACCGTAGTGGGTGAGCAGTTCTTC. Translating gives CASSLTVVGEQFF.